The 2 T cell receptor beta chains below come from one sample, sequenced in a study of shared clonotypes between healthy human individuals. Assay: immunoSEQ multiplex PCR; the TCRdb copy retains only in-frame clones and omits some. The sample lists approximately 1,500,000 clones, roughly 97% occurring once. Sequencing was carried out using naive CD4+ T cells sorted from blood. The subset denotes: CD45RA+ positively selected. All receptors derive from a young man in good health.

The chain links TRBV6-1 to TRBJ2-4; 7 nucleotides agree with TRBD2. The trim removed 1 base at V and 9 bases at J, leaving 9 bases unmatched. Germline-derived CDR1 and CDR2 are MNHNS and SASEGT. This CDR3 has 15 residues. This CDR3 is CASSEGGGRSGIQYF. CDR3 bases: TGTGCCAGCAGTGAAGGCGGCGGGAGATCCGGCATTCAGTACTTC.

The chain carries TRBV6-1 and TRBJ1-5, with 8 bases aligning to TRBD1. This CDR3 comprises 16 residues. Trimming took 2 bases from V and 2 from J; bases not matched to a gene: 5. The germline CDR1 and CDR2 sequences are MNHNS and SASEGT. CDR3 DNA sequence: TGTGCCAGCAGTGAACGGACAGGGCTCGGCAATCAGCCCCAGCATTTT. Protein: CASSERTGLGNQPQHF.